Presented here are 15 T cell receptor beta chains from one specimen sequenced in a study of cytomegalovirus exposure and HLA in healthy donors. The PCR employed 60 Vbeta primers together with 13 Jbeta primers. Assay used: immunoSEQ multiplex PCR; TCRdb lists only in-frame clones, some missing. The sample holds more than 95,000 clones; around 10% are singletons and the top ten take roughly 3%. The sample was PBMCs. The receptors here all came from a man aged 30-40 years in good health and CMV-seronegative.

The CDR3 bases are TGTGCCAGCAGTCGGGACAGGGGGGGGGAAAACATTCAGTACTTC. Translated, it gives CASSRDRGGENIQYF. V is TRBV2 and J is TRBJ2-4; TRBD1 matches at 11 bases. The CDR3 sequence is 15 residues long. The junction had 5 bases not matched to a gene; V was cut back by 5 bases and J by 5 bases. Germline values: CDR1 SNHLY, CDR2 FYNNEI.

This clone was observed a few times. This chain joins TRBV6-1 and TRBJ1-5; D is unclear. The germline V and J ends were trimmed by 2 bases and 4 bases, with 12 bases remaining between them. CDR3 size: 15 residues. CDR1 and CDR2 (germline): MNHNS, SASEGT. DNA for the CDR3: TGTGCCAGCAGTGAACTCAGAAGAGGTAATCAGCCCCAGCATTTT. Its translation: CASSELRRGNQPQHF.

This clone was counted a few times. The V and J genes are TRBV21-1 and TRBJ2-7; the DNA was not used to check the table's D call, TRBD2. TRBV21-1 is deemed a pseudogene. The CDR3 length is 11 residues. The CDR3 sequence is CASARSHEQYF. CDR3 nucleotides: TGTGCCAGCGCGAGGTCCCACGAGCAGTACTTC.

This clone was detected only a few times. The V gene is TRBV9, the J gene TRBJ1-5; D gene unclear. CDR1 SGDLS and CDR2 YYNGEE come from the germline V gene. There are 13 residues in the CDR3. V lost 9 bases, J lost 1 base, and 11 bases lay in between. CDR3 DNA: TGTGCCACCCCCGGGAGAAGCAATCAGCCCCAGCATTTT. It encodes CATPGRSNQPQHF.

This clone was counted only a few times. For the CDR3, the DNA is TGCGCCAGCAGCCAAGATTCGGGGTCTAGCTATGGCTACACCTTC. Residues: CASSQDSGSSYGYTF. The J gene is TRBJ1-2, the V gene TRBV4-3; D gene uncertain. The length of the CDR3 is 15 residues. Trimming stripped 0 bases from V and 4 bases from J, with 12 bases between. Germline CDR1 and CDR2: LGHNA and YSLEER.

This clone has ten or more counts. This chain links TRBV4-1 with TRBJ1-5, with D tentatively TRBD1 (5 bases). V was cut by 4 bases and J by 0 bases, with 10 bases left in between. The germline V gene has CDR1 MGHRA and CDR2 YSYEKL. The CDR3 is 15 amino acids. The CDR3 protein is CASSLQENSNQPQHF. The DNA for the CDR3 is TGCGCCAGCAGCCTACAGGAGAATAGCAATCAGCCCCAGCATTTT.

The chain uses TRBV27 and TRBJ2-7; 9 bases align to TRBD2. This CDR3 comprises 11 residues. V was clipped by 3 bases and J by 12 bases; unmatched bases: 3. Germline V CDR1 and CDR2: MNHEY, SMNVEV (reference sequence). CDR3 amino acids: CASSFAGGLYF. CDR3 in DNA: TGTGCCAGCAGTTTTGCGGGAGGGCTGTACTTC.

The table lists this clone with a few counts. The chain links TRBV10-3 to TRBJ2-7; 9 nucleotides line up with TRBD1. CDR3 length equals 14 residues. Germline CDR1 and CDR2: ENHRY and SYGVKD. The junction had 5 bases not matched to a gene; V was cut back by 6 bases and J by 2 bases. DNA for the CDR3: TGTGCCATCAGCCCGGGACAGGGCCCCTACGAGCAGTACTTC. It codes for CAISPGQGPYEQYF.

This clone was detected only a few times. The chain links TRBV6-6 to TRBJ2-7; 7 bases match TRBD1. Per the germline V gene, CDR1 is MNHNY and CDR2 is SVGAGI (reference sequence). The CDR3 length is 16 residues. With 6 bases clipped from V and 3 bases from J, the junction kept 14 bases outside the gene matches. CDR3 in amino acids: CASRRTTGTEFYEQYF. The DNA of the CDR3 is TGTGCCAGCAGAAGAACAACCGGGACAGAGTTCTACGAGCAGTACTTC.

The CDR3 reads CASSVPGDYGYTF. The CDR3 DNA follows: TGTGCCAGCAGCGTCCCAGGGGACTATGGCTACACCTTC. This rearrangement joins TRBV7-2 to TRBJ1-2, with D tentatively TRBD1 (6 bases). V lost 5 bases and J lost 3, with 10 bases in between. Germline CDR1 and CDR2: SGHTA and FQGNSA. The CDR3 consists of 13 residues.

This clone was seen a handful of times. The chain recombines TRBV7-8 with TRBJ2-2; D might be TRBD2 (6 bases). V was cut by 4 bases and J by 6 bases, with 18 bases left in between. Looked up from germline, CDR1 is SGHVS and CDR2 is FQNEAQ. This CDR3 region has 16 residues. CDR3 in amino acids: CASSSLAPGTAGELFF. The CDR3 DNA reads as TGTGCCAGCAGCTCCCTAGCGCCGGGGACGGCCGGGGAGCTGTTTTTT.

The chain links TRBV11-2 to TRBJ2-5; D remains unclear. The V end was cut by 0 bases, the J end by 1 base, with 9 bases between. CDR1 and CDR2 from the germline V gene are SGHAT and FQNNGV. CDR3 length equals 15 residues. In DNA form, the CDR3 reads TGTGCCAGCAGCTTAGACCTGGCCCTCCAAGAGACCCAGTACTTC. Protein sequence: CASSLDLALQETQYF.

The chain combines TRBV5-4 with TRBJ2-7; 8 bases line up with TRBD1. V dropped 4 bases and J dropped 2; count of bases not matched to a gene: 8. Germline lookup yields CDR1 SGHNT and CDR2 YYREEE (reference sequence). The CDR3 totals 15 residues. The CDR3 nucleotides read TGTGCCAGCAGCGTGGAAGTGACAGGGGCCTACGAGCAGTACTTC. Translation gives CASSVEVTGAYEQYF.

This clone was observed a few times. This chain links TRBV19 with TRBJ1-4; maybe TRBD1 (5 bases). In germline, CDR1 is LNHDA, CDR2 SQIVND (reference sequence). Trimming took off 5 bases at V and 7 bases at J, with 14 bases between the two ends. The CDR3 consists of 14 residues. CDR3 sequence reads: CASSLAGVGEKLFF. The CDR3 DNA sequence: TGTGCCAGTAGTCTCGCGGGGGTCGGTGAAAAACTGTTTTTT.

As regards this clone: The sample has other DNA sequences that encode this CDR3 too. This rearrangement joins TRBV19 to TRBJ1-2, with TRBD1 matching 7 bases. The junction had 2 bases not matched to a gene; V was cut back by 5 bases and J by 2 bases. Germline CDR1 is LNHDA and CDR2 is SQIVND (reference sequence). The CDR3 covers 13 residues. CDR3 amino acids: CASSFRGNYGYTF. The CDR3 nucleotides are TGTGCCAGTAGTTTCAGGGGGAACTATGGCTACACCTTC.